Each of the 20 T cell receptor beta chains below was sequenced from the same sample in a study of T cell responses to AZD1222 COVID-19 vaccine. Only in-frame clones appear in the TCRdb table, and some are missing; sequencing was by immunoSEQ multiplex PCR. The sample shows roughly 200,000 clones, about 89% of them seen only once. The sample was peripheral blood, taken 28 days after the second AZD1222 dose. These receptors were taken from an adult who received the AZD1222 COVID-19 vaccine.

This rearrangement joins TRBV14 to TRBJ1-1; D gene unclear. The CDR3 is 14 residues long. CDR1 SGHDN and CDR2 FVKESK come from the germline V gene. Trimming took 2 bases from V and 3 from J, leaving 10 bases between them. CDR3: CASSQWEGYTEAFF. The CDR3 DNA reads TGTGCCAGCAGCCAATGGGAGGGATACACTGAAGCTTTCTTT.

This clone was observed a single time. The CDR3 spells CSVVAEFSYEQFF. The CDR3 DNA sequence: TGCAGCGTTGTGGCGGAATTTTCCTATGAGCAGTTCTTC. The chain is built from TRBV29-1 and TRBJ2-1; no reliable D call. Germline CDR1 is SQVTM and CDR2 is ANQGSEA. V lost 4 bases and J 8 bases, leaving 15 bases between the germline ends. This CDR3 is 13 amino acids long.

This CDR3 is CASSQWGQVEQYF. DNA for the CDR3: TGTGCCAGCAGCCAATGGGGCCAGGTCGAGCAGTACTTC. The chain carries TRBV3-1 (or the pseudogene TRBV3-2) and TRBJ2-7; tentatively, D is TRBD1 (5 bases). The germline gives CDR1 LGHDT, CDR2 YNNKEL (reference sequence). The CDR3 runs to 13 residues. V shed 2 bases and J shed 6 bases, with 11 bases lying between them.

This chain uses TRBV14 with TRBJ2-7; 8 bases line up with TRBD2. CDR1 and CDR2 (germline): SGHDN, FVKESK. J gave up 3 bases and V 3 bases, and 10 bases lay outside the gene matches. The CDR3 totals 16 residues. CDR3 nucleotide sequence: TGTGCCAGCAGCCAGGGCCTAGCGGGCGGGAGCTACGAGCAGTACTTC. This codes for CASSQGLAGGSYEQYF.

This sequence joins TRBV6-5 and TRBJ1-3, with 10 bases aligning to TRBD1. Germline CDR1 is MNHEY and CDR2 is SVGAGI. This CDR3 spans 15 amino acids. Trimming at V came to 4 bases and at J to 7 bases, leaving 7 bases not matched to a gene. CDR3 DNA sequence: TGTGCCAGCAGTTCGGACAGGGGGGCCCCGAACACCATATATTTT. Translating it yields CASSSDRGAPNTIYF.

V is TRBV2 and J is TRBJ2-5; 10 bases line up with TRBD2. Unmatched junction bases numbered 3, after V lost 7 bases and J lost 1 base. This CDR3 comprises 14 residues. Germline assignment: CDR1 SNHLY and CDR2 FYNNEI. The CDR3 sequence: CASKGLAVQETQYF. The CDR3 DNA reads as TGTGCCAGCAAAGGACTAGCGGTCCAAGAGACCCAGTACTTC. The complete variable domain, with remaining parts taken from reference TRBV2 and TRBJ2-5, reads EPEVTQTPSHQVTQMGQEVILRCVPISNHLYFYWYRQILGQKVEFLVSFYNNEISEKSEIFDDQFSVERPDGSNFTLKIRSTKLEDSAMYFCASKGLAVQETQYFGPGTRLLVL.

This chain links TRBV2 with TRBJ1-4; no definite D call. The germline V gene encodes CDR1 SNHLY and CDR2 FYNNEI. This CDR3 spans 14 amino acids. The ends were cut back, 5 bases at V and 4 bases at J, with 11 bases in the middle. The CDR3 loop is CASSPPTLNEKLFF. The CDR3 DNA sequence: TGTGCCAGCAGTCCGCCGACCCTTAATGAAAAACTGTTTTTT.

This clone was detected only once. V usage is TRBV7-9 and J usage is TRBJ2-5, with 8 bases lining up with TRBD1. This CDR3 has 14 amino acids. V lost 5 bases, J lost 4 bases, and 6 bases stayed unmatched. CDR1 is SEHNR, CDR2 FQNEAQ, per germline (reference sequence). CDR3 bases: TGTGCCAGCAGCCTGCAGGGGGCCGGAGAGACCCAGTACTTC. Translating it yields CASSLQGAGETQYF.

The CDR3 here is CASSPGRMATNEKLFF. The CDR3 bases are TGCGCCAGCAGCCCGGGACGGATGGCAACTAATGAAAAACTGTTTTTT. J is TRBJ1-4 and V is TRBV5-1; maybe TRBD1 (5 bases). The CDR3 totals 16 residues. The germline gives CDR1 SGHRS, CDR2 YFSETQ. With 4 bases removed from V and 0 bases from J, the gap between germline ends came to 13 bases.

The count of this clone is one. The chain combines TRBV18 with TRBJ2-1; D may correspond to TRBD1 or TRBD2 (5 bases each). CDR1 is KGHSH, CDR2 LQKENI, per germline. The CDR3 is 14 amino acids. The germline V and J ends were trimmed by 8 bases and 9 bases, with 20 bases remaining between them. This chain's CDR3 is CASHPGAKRREQFF. CDR3 bases: TGTGCCAGCCACCCTGGGGCCAAGCGGCGTGAGCAGTTCTTC.

The rearrangement joins TRBV2 to TRBJ1-5; D uncertain. CDR1 is SNHLY, CDR2 FYNNEI, per germline. This CDR3 has 12 residues. The V and J ends lost 6 bases and 4 bases respectively, with 7 bases between them. The CDR3 reads CASSRNNQPQHF. The CDR3 DNA is TGTGCCAGCAGCAGAAATAATCAGCCCCAGCATTTT.

The chain joins TRBV27 to TRBJ2-7; 8 bases are a match to TRBD2. The V gene's germline CDR1 is MNHEY and CDR2 SMNVEV (reference sequence). The CDR3 is 13 amino acids. J lost 7 bases, V lost 9 bases, and 11 bases had no gene match. CDR3 sequence (DNA): TGTGCCAGTAAAAATAGCGGGATTAAGGAGCAGTACTTC. Translation gives CASKNSGIKEQYF.

This clone was found once. The chain links TRBV7-9 to TRBJ2-7, with 15 bases aligning to TRBD2. The germline gives CDR1 SEHNR, CDR2 FQNEAQ (reference sequence). This CDR3 is built from 15 residues. Trimming removed 3 bases from V and 3 bases from J; junction bases left unmatched: 0. The CDR3 is CASSLGLAGGYEQYF. In DNA, the CDR3 is TGTGCCAGCAGCTTGGGACTAGCGGGAGGCTACGAGCAGTACTTC. The complete variable domain, with remaining parts taken from reference TRBV7-9 and TRBJ2-7, reads DTGVSQNPRHKITKRGQNVTFRCDPISEHNRLYWYRQTLGQGPEFLTYFQNEAQLEKSRLLSDRFSAERPKGSFSTLEIQRTEQGDSAMYLCASSLGLAGGYEQYFGPGTRLTVT.

This clone was counted once. This chain connects TRBV6-5 to TRBJ1-1; no clear D gene. V was shortened by 4 bases and J by 5 bases, with 14 bases between the two germline ends. In germline, CDR1 is MNHEY, CDR2 SVGAGI. CDR3 length equals 14 residues. Written as DNA, the CDR3 is TGTGCCAGCAGTTTGGCCCCGTTGGGGACTGAAGCTTTCTTT. Translated, it gives CASSLAPLGTEAFF.

This clone has just a few counts. The gene calls are TRBV12-3 or TRBV12-4 and TRBJ1-2; D remains ambiguous. The CDR3 totals 13 residues. Trimming removed 5 bases at V and 6 bases at J, with 13 bases between. This CDR3 reads CASSLTPRDGYTF. CDR3 DNA sequence: TGTGCCAGCAGTCTTACCCCACGTGATGGCTACACCTTC.

The V call is TRBV18, the J call TRBJ1-1; tentative D call: TRBD1 (5 bases). The germline CDR1 and CDR2 sequences are KGHSH and LQKENI. Trimming removed 4 bases from V and 1 base from J, with 16 bases in between. CDR3 length: 16 residues. CDR3 sequence: CASSLNPGLSNTEAFF. For the CDR3, the DNA is TGTGCCAGCTCACTCAACCCGGGACTTTCGAACACTGAAGCTTTCTTT.

This chain joins TRBV16 and TRBJ1-5, with D unclear. This CDR3 contains 15 residues. V shed 5 bases and J shed 4 bases, with 15 bases lying between them. Germline V gene lookup returns CDR1 KGHSY and CDR2 FQNENV. The CDR3 DNA follows: TGTGCCAGCAGCAGGATCGGGAACACTAATCAGCCCCAGCATTTT. It specifies CASSRIGNTNQPQHF. Based on the CDR3 plus reference TRBV16 and TRBJ1-5, the full variable domain is GEEVAQTPKHLVRGEGQKAKLYCAPIKGHSYVFWYQQVLKNEFKFLISFQNENVFDETGMPKERFSAKCLPNSPCSLEIQATKLEDSAVYFCASSRIGNTNQPQHFGDGTRLSIL.

This chain connects TRBV12-3 or TRBV12-4 to TRBJ2-1; D is possibly TRBD1 or TRBD2 (5 bases each). Trimming removed 4 bases from V and 10 bases from J, with 11 bases in between. CDR3 length equals 12 residues. The CDR3: CASSWLWGEQFF. As DNA, the CDR3 is TGTGCCAGCAGTTGGTTATGGGGGGAGCAGTTCTTC.

V and J are TRBV5-4 and TRBJ2-1; 10 positions agree with TRBD2. The trim removed 0 bases at V and 7 bases at J, leaving 1 base unmatched. The CDR3 is 14 residues long. CDR1 and CDR2 from the germline V gene are SGHNT and YYREEE (reference sequence). CDR3 in amino acids: CASSLGAGGNEQFF. CDR3 bases: TGTGCCAGCAGCTTGGGAGCGGGAGGGAATGAGCAGTTCTTC.

The gene calls are TRBV3-1 (or the pseudogene TRBV3-2) and TRBJ1-5, with D hard to call. V lost 0 bases, J lost 2 bases, and 14 bases lay in between. CDR3 length: 17 amino acids. Germline loops: CDR1 LGHDT, CDR2 YNNKEL (reference sequence). The DNA of the CDR3 is TGTGCCAGCAGCCAAGATGGACCAGGCCGTGGCAATCAGCCCCAGCATTTT. This sequence encodes CASSQDGPGRGNQPQHF.